The T cell receptor beta chain described here comes from a study of blood T cell repertoires in COVID-19. Across the whole study: COVID-19 samples collected from the United States, Italy and Spain covered acute and convalescent phases. Sources were T cells, B-cell-depleted T cells, or PBMCs; the material itself was cDNA or gDNA.

Individuals aged roughly 18 to 95 years were recruited from about two dozen US areas. Germline CDR1 and CDR2: SGHRS and YFSETQ. The V and J ends lost 0 bases and 4 bases respectively, with 8 bases between them. There are 14 residues in the CDR3. In the authors' workflow: Nucleated cell counts were estimated from reference gene primer amplification. Only in-frame clones appear in the TCRdb table, and some are missing; sequencing was by immunoSEQ multiplex PCR. That table gives V, J and clone size, and the DNA gave D and trimming. Altogether more than 200,000 clones are present, under 90% being singletons, with the ten largest covering 3.5% to 4%.

The chain has TRBV5-1 and TRBJ1-5; no firm D call. Sequencing input: PBMCs or T cells enriched from blood (not recorded which). The receptor was derived from a young woman with acute COVID-19. CDR3 nucleotides: TGCGCCAGCAGCTTGGCCGGAGGGAATCAGCCCCAGCATTTT. It codes for CASSLAGGNQPQHF.